This entry lists 24 T cell receptor beta chains sequenced from one sample in a study of STAT5B mutations in CD4+ large granular lymphocyte leukemia. Data came from immunoSEQ multiplex PCR; TCRdb stores just in-frame clones and leaves some out. Among tens of thousands of clones listed, less than 80% were seen once. The specimen was CD4+ T cells from blood buffy coats. The receptors come from a human donor in good health.

In this sample, this clone turned up a few times. The chain employs TRBV5-1 and TRBJ1-3; D is unresolved. Trimming removed 4 bases at V and 2 bases at J, with 13 bases between. CDR3 length: 15 residues. Germline CDR1 and CDR2: SGHRS and YFSETQ. The CDR3 sequence is CASSLGGGTGNTIYF. The CDR3 bases are TGCGCCAGCAGCCTGGGTGGCGGGACTGGAAACACCATATATTTT. Variable domain in full (rest from reference TRBV5-1 and TRBJ1-3): KAGVTQTPRYLIKTRGQQVTLSCSPISGHRSVSWYQQTPGQGLQFLFEYFSETQRNKGNFPGRFSGRQFSNSRSEMNVSTLELGDSALYLCASSLGGGTGNTIYFGEGSWLTVV.

The chain links TRBV6-1 to TRBJ1-5, with D unclear. Germline-derived CDR1 and CDR2 are MNHNS and SASEGT. This CDR3 region has 12 residues. Trimming removed 2 bases at V and 15 bases at J, with 14 bases between. The DNA for the CDR3 is TGTGCCAGCAGTGAAAGTATCGGACCCGGGCATTTT. It encodes CASSESIGPGHF.

The chain recombines TRBV6-6 with TRBJ2-3, with TRBD2 matching over 8 bases. Trimming at V came to 0 bases and at J to 4 bases, leaving 0 bases not matched to a gene. The CDR3 has 14 residues. CDR1 MNHNY and CDR2 SVGAGI come from the germline V gene (reference sequence). The CDR3: CASSYSGGADTQYF. The CDR3 nucleotides are TGTGCCAGCAGTTACTCCGGGGGGGCAGATACGCAGTATTTT.

This clone turned up a few times. The CDR3 DNA is TGTGCCAGCAGCTTAGAGGTAGCGGGAGCCGGGGAGCTGTTTTTT. Protein sequence: CASSLEVAGAGELFF. This chain uses TRBV7-3 with TRBJ2-2, with TRBD2 matching 9 bases. Germline CDR1 SGHTA, CDR2 FQGTGA. V gave up 2 bases and J gave up 6 bases; unmatched junction bases: 4. The CDR3 runs to 15 residues.

This chain uses TRBV7-2 with TRBJ1-2, with 7 bases aligning to TRBD1. Germline loops: CDR1 SGHTA, CDR2 FQGNSA. The V and J ends lost 5 bases and 5 bases, in that order; junction bases with no gene match: 5. This CDR3 is 13 amino acids long. The chain's CDR3 is CASSRQGVYGYTF. The CDR3 DNA reads TGTGCCAGCAGCCGACAGGGAGTTTATGGCTACACCTTC.

The CDR3 sequence: CASSSSGRQETQYF. The CDR3 bases are TGTGCCAGCAGTTCCAGCGGGAGGCAAGAGACCCAGTACTTC. The chain links TRBV2 to TRBJ2-5; TRBD2 matches 9 bases. Trimming cost V 5 bases and J 2 bases; bases outside gene matches: 3. CDR1 and CDR2 (germline): SNHLY, FYNNEI. CDR3 size: 14 residues.

The chain couples TRBV12-5 to TRBJ2-1; TRBD2 matches at 11 bases. The V segment lost 0 bases and the J segment 3 bases; nucleotides outside the gene matches: 13. CDR1 and CDR2 from the germline V gene are LGHNT and FRNRAP. The CDR3 is 20 residues long. The CDR3 sequence: CASGLVRWASGGMIYNEQFF. The DNA for the CDR3 is TGTGCTAGTGGTTTGGTACGGTGGGCTAGCGGGGGGATGATCTACAATGAGCAGTTCTTC. The full variable domain, rest sourced from reference TRBV12-5 and TRBJ2-1, is DARVTQTPRHKVTEMGQEVTMRCQPILGHNTVFWYRQTMMQGLELLAYFRNRAPLDDSGMPKDRFSAEMPDATLATLKIQPSEPRDSAVYFCASGLVRWASGGMIYNEQFFGPGTRLTVL.

The sample holds one count of this clone. The chain recombines TRBV19 with TRBJ2-3, with D perhaps TRBD1 (8 bases). CDR1 is LNHDA, CDR2 SQIVND, per germline (reference sequence). Trimming removed 7 bases at V and 4 bases at J, with 18 bases between. CDR3 size: 15 residues. The CDR3 DNA reads TGTGCCAGTATCGGTACACAGGGGGGGCCAGATACGCAGTATTTT. This encodes CASIGTQGGPDTQYF. The variable domain in full, completed from reference TRBV19 and TRBJ2-3, reads DGGITQSPKYLFRKEGQNVTLSCEQNLNHDAMYWYRQDPGQGLRLIYYSQIVNDFQKGDIAEGYSVSREKKESFPLTVTSAQKNPTAFYLCASIGTQGGPDTQYFGPGTRLTVL.

V is TRBV20-1 and J is TRBJ2-3, with 7 bases that match TRBD2. CDR1 DFQATT and CDR2 SNEGSKA come from the germline V gene (reference sequence). The CDR3 has 11 residues. The ends lost 4 bases at V and 5 bases at J; junction bases unmatched: 0. The CDR3 DNA reads TGCAGTGCTACTAGCGGAGATACGCAGTATTTT. Translated, it gives CSATSGDTQYF.

V and J are TRBV6-1 and TRBJ2-2, with unresolved D. Trimming removed 7 bases at V and 4 bases at J, with 13 bases between. The CDR3 contains 14 residues. Germline V gene sequence: CDR1 MNHNS, CDR2 SASEGT. CDR3 protein: CASITNVLTGELFF. CDR3 DNA sequence: TGTGCCAGCATAACGAATGTTCTCACCGGGGAGCTGTTTTTT.

The chain couples TRBV23-1 to TRBJ2-4; TRBD2 matches 8 bases. TRBV23-1 is labeled an ORF, and its function is uncertain. This CDR3 is 21 amino acids long. V trimming: 0 bases; J trimming: 0 bases; junction bases outside the gene matches: 16. This CDR3 reads CASSQSPGLPSLAVAKNIQYF. The CDR3 nucleotides read TGCGCCAGCAGTCAATCGCCTGGGCTCCCCTCACTAGCGGTAGCCAAAAACATTCAGTACTTC.

This chain joins TRBV2 and TRBJ1-6; 7 nucleotides line up with TRBD1. V gave up 4 bases and J gave up 6 bases; unmatched junction bases: 3. The CDR3 loop spans 14 amino acids. Germline lookup yields CDR1 SNHLY and CDR2 FYNNEI. This CDR3 reads CASSGEGANSPLHF. Written as DNA, the CDR3 is TGTGCCAGCAGTGGGGAGGGGGCTAATTCACCCCTCCACTTT.

The V and J genes are TRBV6-5 and TRBJ2-5; D might be TRBD2 (5 bases). Per the germline V gene, CDR1 is MNHEY and CDR2 is SVGAGI. V was trimmed by 0 bases and J by 4 bases, leaving 15 bases between them. The CDR3 loop spans 16 amino acids. The CDR3: CASSYSSPPEGETQYF. The DNA of the CDR3 is TGTGCCAGCAGTTACTCCTCCCCCCCTGAGGGAGAGACCCAGTACTTC.

This clone was detected a few times. V and J are TRBV6-1 and TRBJ1-1, with 8 bases that match TRBD1. The germline CDR1 and CDR2 sequences are MNHNS and SASEGT. The CDR3 loop spans 14 amino acids. V was pared by 0 bases and J by 11 bases, with 8 bases of the junction left unmatched. The CDR3 here is CASSEAGGQVNAFF. The DNA for the CDR3 is TGTGCCAGCAGTGAAGCGGGGGGACAGGTGAATGCTTTCTTT.

This chain connects TRBV5-4 to TRBJ2-3; tentative D call: TRBD2 (5 bases). The V gene's germline CDR1 is SGHNT and CDR2 YYREEE (reference sequence). The CDR3 consists of 15 residues. Trimming took off 0 bases at V and 1 base at J, with 9 bases between the two ends. CDR3 nucleotides: TGTGCCAGCAGCTTGGGTTTCGGGGGCACAGATACGCAGTATTTT. Amino acid sequence: CASSLGFGGTDTQYF.

A few counts support this clone. This chain links TRBV4-2 with TRBJ2-5; perhaps TRBD1 as D (6 bases). CDR1 and CDR2 (germline): LGHNA, YNFKEQ. V was clipped by 1 base and J by 4 bases, with 10 bases between them. The CDR3 has 14 amino acids. CDR3 coding DNA: TGTGCCAGCAGCCAAGGTCAGGGGTTAGAGACCCAGTACTTC. Amino acids: CASSQGQGLETQYF.

The chain links TRBV5-1 to TRBJ2-3; tentative D call: TRBD2 (7 bases). The germline CDR1 and CDR2 sequences are SGHRS and YFSETQ. Trimming left V 4 bases short and J 2 bases short, with 11 bases between. The CDR3 consists of 14 residues. The CDR3 sequence is CASSIGGPTDTQYF. As DNA, the CDR3 is TGCGCCAGCAGCATCGGGGGGCCCACAGATACGCAGTATTTT.

The chain has TRBV7-9 and TRBJ2-2; the match to TRBD1 covers 9 bases. V gave up 3 bases and J gave up 15 bases; unmatched junction bases: 11. The CDR3 has 14 amino acids. Per the germline V gene, CDR1 is SEHNR and CDR2 is FQNEAQ (reference sequence). The CDR3 here is CASSFDPGQGRLFF. The DNA of the CDR3 is TGTGCCAGCAGCTTTGATCCGGGACAGGGAAGGTTGTTTTTT.

The chain employs TRBV27 and TRBJ2-2, with D perhaps given as TRBD1 or TRBD2 (5 bases each). V was clipped by 2 bases and J by 1 base, with 14 bases between them. The V gene's germline CDR1 is MNHEY and CDR2 SMNVEV (reference sequence). The CDR3 is made up of 17 amino acids. CDR3 loop: CASSLRPFGGNTGELFF. The CDR3, as DNA: TGTGCCAGCAGTTTACGTCCATTTGGGGGGAACACCGGGGAGCTGTTTTTT.

V gene TRBV4-1 combines with J gene TRBJ2-2; D is possibly TRBD1 (5 bases). Germline V gene data show CDR1 as MGHRA and CDR2 as YSYEKL. Trimming stripped 1 base from V and 4 bases from J, with 10 bases between. CDR3 length: 15 residues. CDR3 sequence reads: CASSQGQGFTGELFF. DNA for the CDR3: TGCGCCAGCAGCCAAGGTCAGGGTTTCACCGGGGAGCTGTTTTTT.

The count of this clone is one. The chain is built from TRBV5-1 and TRBJ2-1, with D perhaps matching TRBD1 (5 bases). Trimming left V 4 bases short and J 6 bases short, with 11 bases between. The CDR3 is made up of 13 amino acids. CDR1 SGHRS and CDR2 YFSETQ come from the germline V gene. The CDR3 bases are TGCGCCAGCAGCGCTGGCAGGGCCAATGAGCAGTTCTTC. Protein product: CASSAGRANEQFF.

This rearrangement joins TRBV7-6 to TRBJ2-5; D may correspond to TRBD1 or TRBD2 (5 bases each). This CDR3 has 15 amino acids. CDR1 and CDR2 (germline): SGHVS, FNYEAQ. The V end lost 4 bases, the J end lost 7 bases, and 19 bases lay between the germline ends. CDR3 sequence: CASSSWELPGGTQYF. The CDR3 DNA reads TGTGCCAGCAGCTCCTGGGAACTCCCTGGGGGGACCCAGTACTTC. Full variable domain (remainder filled in from reference TRBV7-6 and TRBJ2-5): GAGVSQSPRYKVTKRGQDVALRCDPISGHVSLYWYRQALGQGPEFLTYFNYEAQQDKSGLPNDRFSAERPEGSISTLTIQRTEQRDSAMYRCASSSWELPGGTQYFGPGTRLLVL.

The chain combines TRBV6-5 with TRBJ1-6; no definite D call. Germline loops: CDR1 MNHEY, CDR2 SVGAGI. The CDR3 extends over 15 amino acids. Between the trimmed V and J ends, which lost 0 bases and 9 bases, there was a span of 12 bases. CDR3 loop: CASSYSVQRASPLHF. The CDR3 nucleotides are TGTGCCAGCAGTTACTCCGTTCAGCGGGCTTCACCCCTCCACTTT.

V usage is TRBV10-2 and J usage is TRBJ1-1; possible D gene TRBD1, 5 bases. CDR3 length equals 15 residues. Trimming took 3 bases from V and 6 from J, leaving 17 bases between them. Germline loops: CDR1 WSHSY, CDR2 SAAADI. The CDR3 DNA reads TGCGCCAGCAGTGACCAGGGCCCGAATGACGCTGAAGCTTTCTTT. This sequence encodes CASSDQGPNDAEAFF.